The clone carrying this T cell receptor (beta chain) was seen repeatedly, ten times or more. Its cognate antigen is unknown. Molecular barcoding with unique molecular identifiers was used for the TCRbeta library. TCRdb reprocessed the PCR reads via MiXCR and lists one record per CDR3 protein. The sample has about 200,000 distinct CDR3 sequences, approximately 6.9% seen once. The data derive from a study of T-cell reconstitution after alpha-beta-depleted transplantation in children. Whole-study results and caveats: About two months after transplant, alpha-beta T cells reportedly came from several hundred expanded graft clones.

Sequencing was performed on PBMCs, taken before TCRalphabeta/CD19-depleted stem cell transplant. The source of this sequence is a boy aged 2 to 9 with acute lymphoblastic leukemia, due to receive a stem cell transplant.

CDR3 bases: TGTGCCAGCAGCTTAGACGCAGCTGGGGTCGCAGATACGCAGTATTTT. Translation gives CASSLDAAGVADTQYF. The V call is TRBV7-9, the J call TRBJ2-3; D gene uncertain. CDR3 length equals 16 residues. CDR1 is SEHNR, CDR2 FQNEAQ, per germline (reference sequence). The germline V and J ends were trimmed by 1 base and 4 bases, with 15 bases remaining between them.